These 30 T cell receptor beta chains were sequenced from one sample in a study of T cells in Graves' hyperthyroidism and ophthalmopathy. Researchers took RNA transcripts and amplified the TCR beta CDR3 regions from them. First-round RT-PCR with HTBI primers amplified the TCR CDR3 region. In TCRdb, the multiplex PCR reads were re-called with MiXCR into one record per CDR3 protein. This sample yields 490,000 or so distinct CDR3 sequences, of which 46% are seen a single time; about two fifths belongs to the top ten. The material sequenced was peripheral blood or thyroid tissue (not recorded which). These receptors all come from an adult woman with Graves' disease, either hyperthyroidism or ophthalmopathy (not recorded which).

Only a few counts were recorded for this clonotype. The chain joins TRBV6-5 to TRBJ2-7; maybe TRBD1 (5 bases). This CDR3 spans 13 amino acids. Per germline, CDR1 MNHEY and CDR2 SVGAGI. Trimming removed 5 bases at V and 5 bases at J, with 13 bases between. In DNA form, the CDR3 reads TGTGCCAGCAGTCGCGACAGTTTCGACGAGCAGTACTTC. Translation: CASSRDSFDEQYF.

V usage is TRBV19 and J usage is TRBJ1-6; D is unresolved. The CDR3 is 13 amino acids. Trimming cost V 9 bases and J 5 bases, with 11 bases left between them. Germline loops: CDR1 LNHDA, CDR2 SQIVND (reference sequence). The DNA of the CDR3 is TGTGCCAGCCGGACGGTAGATAATTCACCCCTCCACTTT. Amino acids: CASRTVDNSPLHF.

This chain joins TRBV11-2 and TRBJ2-1; D might be TRBD2 (5 bases). Trimming cost V 3 bases and J 4 bases, with 13 bases left between them. Germline lookup yields CDR1 SGHAT and CDR2 FQNNGV. This CDR3 region has 15 residues. The CDR3 coding sequence is TGTGCCAGCAGCTTCGAGCGGAGATCATACAATGAGCAGTTCTTC. It encodes CASSFERRSYNEQFF.

This clonotype occurred many times. The chain uses TRBV6-1 and TRBJ1-5, with TRBD1 as a possible D gene (6 bases). Between the trimmed V and J ends, which lost 5 bases and 4 bases, there was a span of 12 bases. CDR1 MNHNS and CDR2 SASEGT come from the germline V gene. The CDR3 spans 14 residues. In DNA form, the CDR3 reads TGTGCCAGCAGTCCGCCGGGGGCGAATCAGCCCCAGCATTTT. Translated: CASSPPGANQPQHF.

This clonotype appeared a single time. One end of the junction fails to match germline, which may point to a read error. The V gene is TRBV7-2, the J gene TRBJ1-1; D is possibly TRBD1 (5 bases). Germline V CDR1 and CDR2: SGHTA, FQGNSA. The CDR3 totals 19 residues. This chain's CDR3 is CASSQDREGEGDWGTEAFF. The CDR3 bases are TGCGCCAGCAGCCAAGACCGTGAAGGGGAAGGGGACTGGGGAACTGAAGCTTTCTTT.

The genes are TRBV20-1 and TRBJ1-5, with D perhaps TRBD1 (5 bases). Trimming took off 4 bases at V and 5 bases at J, with 12 bases between the two ends. The germline V gene has CDR1 DFQATT and CDR2 SNEGSKA (reference sequence). The CDR3 consists of 13 residues. The CDR3 DNA follows: TGCAGTGCTACGGGGGGGGTGGATCAGCCCCAGCATTTT. Translated: CSATGGVDQPQHF.

This clonotype occurred a few times. This chain connects TRBV19 to TRBJ1-5, with D perhaps TRBD1 (5 bases). The CDR3 totals 14 residues. The germline CDR1 and CDR2 sequences are LNHDA and SQIVND (reference sequence). Trimming took 9 bases from V and 2 from J, leaving 14 bases between them. CDR3 region: CASAGNGGNQPQHF. The CDR3 DNA sequence: TGTGCCAGCGCAGGGAACGGAGGCAATCAGCCCCAGCATTTT.

This clonotype was recorded a few times. This chain connects TRBV7-8 to TRBJ2-7; possibly TRBD2 for D (7 bases). Between the trimmed V and J ends, which lost 0 bases and 6 bases, there was a span of 21 bases. The CDR3 runs to 17 residues. CDR1 is SGHVS, CDR2 FQNEAQ, per germline. The DNA for the CDR3 is TGTGCCAGCAGCTTAGCCGGGGGGCCAGGGAGGAGGGTCGAGCAGTACTTC. Translation: CASSLAGGPGRRVEQYF.

This clonotype was detected a few times. The DNA of the CDR3 is TGTGCCAGCGGCAGGGGGCAGCTCTCTGAAGCTTTCTTT. This codes for CASGRGQLSEAFF. V is TRBV2 and J is TRBJ1-1; 8 nucleotides match TRBD1. CDR1 and CDR2 (germline): SNHLY, FYNNEI. V lost 8 bases and J lost 6; bases outside the gene matches: 8. The CDR3 consists of 13 residues.

This clonotype was found many times. This chain connects TRBV7-9 to TRBJ2-2, with a possible D match to TRBD1 (5 bases). V lost 6 bases, J lost 0 bases, and 23 bases lay in between. The CDR3 sequence is 19 residues long. Germline values: CDR1 SEHNR, CDR2 FQNEAQ (reference sequence). The CDR3: CASSRIHRTNRTNTGELFF. CDR3 sequence (DNA): TGTGCCAGCAGTCGTATTCACAGGACCAATCGAACGAACACCGGGGAGCTGTTTTTT.

The V and J genes are TRBV20-1 and TRBJ2-7; no clear D. Germline V gene lookup returns CDR1 DFQATT and CDR2 SNEGSKA (reference sequence). The CDR3 sequence is 13 residues long. V gave up 6 bases and J gave up 0 bases, with 12 bases separating them. The CDR3 reads CSAGYRNSYEQYF. The CDR3 DNA sequence: TGCAGTGCCGGGTACCGAAACTCCTACGAGCAGTACTTC.

This clonotype was seen a handful of times. A much more abundant neighbour one base away suggests this may be a read error. V gene TRBV5-5 combines with J gene TRBJ1-3; weak D call: TRBD1 (5 bases). Germline CDR1 and CDR2: SGHKS and YYEKEE (reference sequence). V was trimmed by 5 bases and J by 2 bases, leaving 14 bases between them. The CDR3 extends over 15 amino acids. The CDR3 DNA follows: TGTGCCAGCAGGAGGGGCAGGGAAGCTGGAAACACCATATATTTT. Translating it yields CASRRGREAGNTIYF.

In this sample, this clonotype turned up a few times. This chain's CDR3 is CSAIQGIYGYTF. DNA of the CDR3: TGCAGTGCTATACAGGGGATTTATGGCTACACCTTC. V is TRBV20-1 and J is TRBJ1-2; TRBD1 matches 7 bases. Germline loops: CDR1 DFQATT, CDR2 SNEGSKA (reference sequence). The CDR3 is made up of 12 amino acids. V lost 4 bases and J lost 5; bases outside the gene matches: 4.

The sample holds many counts of this clonotype. CDR3 amino acids: CASSLRGTVGGYTF. The CDR3 DNA reads as TGTGCCAGCAGCTTACGGGGGACAGTGGGTGGCTACACCTTC. The rearrangement links TRBV7-2 to TRBJ1-2; 7 bases are a match to TRBD1. Per germline, CDR1 SGHTA and CDR2 FQGNSA. The CDR3 length is 14 residues. V shed 2 bases and J 7 bases; nucleotides not matched to a gene: 7.

This clonotype was observed a handful of times. The chain combines TRBV2 with TRBJ2-7; 7 bases map to TRBD1. Germline-derived CDR1 and CDR2 are SNHLY and FYNNEI. The CDR3 contains 14 residues. The J segment lost 2 bases and the V segment lost 6 bases, leaving 7 bases of the junction unmatched. CDR3 amino acids: CASSGQVLTYEQYF. The CDR3 coding sequence is TGTGCCAGCAGCGGACAGGTCCTCACCTACGAGCAGTACTTC.

This clonotype was observed many times. The chain has TRBV19 and TRBJ2-5; D is ambiguous. V dropped 2 bases and J dropped 3 bases, with 7 bases sitting between them. CDR1 is LNHDA, CDR2 SQIVND, per germline (reference sequence). The CDR3 contains 13 residues. CDR3: CASSIRREETQYF. DNA of the CDR3: TGTGCCAGTAGTATACGCCGGGAAGAGACCCAGTACTTC.

The sample holds many counts of this clonotype. The genes are TRBV15 and TRBJ1-2; D remains unclear. There are 14 residues in the CDR3. V lost 0 bases and J lost 1, with 6 bases in between. The germline V gene encodes CDR1 LNHNV and CDR2 YYDKDF (reference sequence). DNA of the CDR3: TGTGCCACCAGCAGAGATTCTAATAACTATGGCTACACCTTC. This encodes CATSRDSNNYGYTF.

This clonotype was detected ten times or more. This chain links TRBV28 with TRBJ1-5, with TRBD1 as a possible D gene (5 bases). The CDR3 extends over 12 amino acids. Germline CDR1 reads MDHEN; CDR2 reads SYDVKM. The germline V and J ends were trimmed by 6 bases and 9 bases, with 12 bases remaining between them. CDR3 nucleotides: TGTGCCAGCAGGGGACCCTCGACGCCCCAGCATTTT. Its protein product is CASRGPSTPQHF.

This clonotype appeared many times. The rearrangement links TRBV7-9 to TRBJ1-6; TRBD1 matches at 7 bases. V dropped 5 bases and J dropped 1; count of bases not matched to a gene: 5. Germline V gene sequence: CDR1 SEHNR, CDR2 FQNEAQ (reference sequence). The CDR3 consists of 16 residues. CDR3 residues: CASSPQQGSYNSPLHF. In DNA, the CDR3 is TGTGCCAGCAGCCCTCAACAGGGGTCCTATAATTCACCCCTCCACTTT.

The table lists this clonotype with a few counts. The chain carries TRBV2 and TRBJ2-3; possibly TRBD2 for D (6 bases). The V gene's germline CDR1 is SNHLY and CDR2 FYNNEI. The CDR3 extends over 14 amino acids. V was clipped by 7 bases and J by 0 bases, with 11 bases between them. DNA for the CDR3: TGTGCCAGCAAACCCGGGACTAGCACAGATACGCAGTATTTT. Protein: CASKPGTSTDTQYF.

This clonotype was observed at least ten times. V is TRBV5-6 and J is TRBJ1-4, with D unclear. V was trimmed by 0 bases and J by 5 bases, leaving 11 bases between them. The CDR3 extends over 15 amino acids. Germline CDR1 is SGHDT and CDR2 is YYEEEE. CDR3 bases: TGTGCCAGCAGCTTGGATGGCGCCCGAAATGAAAAACTGTTTTTT. Its translation: CASSLDGARNEKLFF.

Ten or more counts support this clonotype. This chain links TRBV10-3 with TRBJ1-3; D may be TRBD1 (6 bases). The germline V and J ends were trimmed by 8 bases and 0 bases, with 11 bases remaining between them. This CDR3 is 14 amino acids long. CDR1 and CDR2 (germline): ENHRY, SYGVKD. The CDR3 bases are TGTGCCATCGGGGGGCCATCCTCTGGAAACACCATATATTTT. Encoded protein: CAIGGPSSGNTIYF.

This clonotype has at least ten counts. The chain is built from TRBV4-1 and TRBJ2-5; perhaps TRBD1 as D (6 bases). The germline gives CDR1 MGHRA, CDR2 YSYEKL. The V and J ends lost 5 bases and 5 bases respectively, with 15 bases between them. The CDR3 consists of 14 residues. CDR3 DNA sequence: TGCGCCAGCAGCGTTTACAAGGGGGTGGAGACCCAGTACTTC. Amino acid sequence: CASSVYKGVETQYF.

About this clonotype itself: The germline gene is not matched at one end of the junction; a read error may be the cause. This chain uses TRBV10-3 with TRBJ2-2, with TRBD2 matching over 9 bases. This CDR3 comprises 12 residues. Germline-derived CDR1 and CDR2 are ENHRY and SYGVKD. CDR3 region: CASSLAGEELFF. The CDR3 coding sequence is TGTGCCAGCAGTTTAGCGGGGGAGGAGCTGTTTTTT.

This clonotype was counted at least ten times. The V gene is TRBV5-1, the J gene TRBJ1-2; possibly TRBD1 for D (5 bases). The CDR3 runs to 13 residues. V was clipped by 1 base and J by 7 bases, with 11 bases between them. Germline-derived CDR1 and CDR2 are SGHRS and YFSETQ. Here the CDR3 DNA reads TGCGCCAGCAGCTTGCAGGGCGCGGTTGGCTACACCTTC. Translated, it gives CASSLQGAVGYTF.

This clonotype has just a few counts. The rearrangement links TRBV4-2 to TRBJ1-2; D ambiguous. Germline CDR1 and CDR2: LGHNA and YNFKEQ. The V end lost 0 bases, the J end lost 4 bases, and 9 bases lay between the germline ends. The CDR3 totals 14 residues. The CDR3 DNA follows: TGTGCCAGCAGCCAAGACGGGCAGATCTATGGCTACACCTTC. Amino acids: CASSQDGQIYGYTF.

The rearrangement joins TRBV7-6 to TRBJ2-5; D is tentatively TRBD1 or TRBD2 (5 bases each). In germline, CDR1 is SGHVS, CDR2 FNYEAQ. The CDR3 spans 15 residues. Trimming stripped 1 base from V and 2 bases from J, with 11 bases between. In DNA form, the CDR3 reads TGTGCCAGCAGCTTAGGGTTGGGACCACAAGAGACCCAGTACTTC. Translated, it gives CASSLGLGPQETQYF.

The chain employs TRBV7-8 and TRBJ1-1; 7 bases fit TRBD1. The trim removed 6 bases at V and 2 bases at J, leaving 6 bases unmatched. Germline V lookup: CDR1 SGHVS, CDR2 FQNEAQ. This CDR3 has 14 residues. CDR3 sequence reads: CASRRGRSNTEAFF. The CDR3 DNA follows: TGTGCCAGCAGAAGGGGGCGATCAAACACTGAAGCTTTCTTT.

CDR3 region: CASSLAGRAGAAGANVLTF. CDR3 nucleotide sequence: TGTGCCAGCAGCTTAGCTGGGCGAGCGGGAGCTGCTGGGGCCAACGTCCTGACTTTC. The chain couples TRBV7-2 to TRBJ2-6, with 8 bases identical to TRBD2. Trimming cost V 0 bases and J 2 bases; bases outside gene matches: 9. The CDR3 covers 19 residues. Looked up from germline, CDR1 is SGHTA and CDR2 is FQGNSA. The variable domain in full, with the rest retrieved from reference TRBV7-2 and TRBJ2-6, is GAGVSQSPSNKVTEKGKDVELRCDPISGHTALYWYRQSLGQGLEFLIYFQGNSAPDKSGLPSDRFSAERTGGSVSTLTIQRTQQEDSAVYLCASSLAGRAGAAGANVLTFGAGSRLTVL.

The chain joins TRBV19 to TRBJ1-5; TRBD1 matches at 9 bases. The J segment lost 9 bases and the V segment lost 3 bases, leaving 12 bases of the junction unmatched. In germline, CDR1 is LNHDA, CDR2 SQIVND (reference sequence). This CDR3 has 16 residues. CDR3 protein: CASSIYRGPQAGPQHF. CDR3 nucleotides: TGTGCCAGTAGTATCTACAGGGGGCCCCAAGCAGGGCCCCAGCATTTT.